Included here is one T cell receptor (beta chain) sequence, with context. The antigen remains undetermined. The sample comes from a study of sequential checkpoint blockade in melanoma. About the research overall: Some 22 patients had tumor biopsies before treatment and at week 13. General study results and limits: Clinical benefit was about 30 times likelier when tumor T-cell fraction and clonality increased. In arm A, pretreatment tumor clonality was associated with response.

Germline trimming cut 1 base from V and 1 base from J; bases unmatched to any gene: 7. The V gene's germline CDR1 is LNHNV and CDR2 YYDKDF (reference sequence). CDR3 length: 17 amino acids. Profiling relied on immunoSEQ multiplex PCR, and the TCRdb table lists in-frame clones only, not all of them. This sample has roughly 150 clones, with roughly 21% found just once. The sample's treatment: randomized to nivolumab then ipilimumab (arm A) or the reverse (arm B). No patient had prior DNA-damaging chemotherapy. The receptor comes from a human donor with melanoma. This chain joins TRBV15 and TRBJ2-5; 9 nucleotides match TRBD2. Sequenced here: tumor tissue (inferred from file names), sampled from a patient given nivolumab and ipilimumab in sequence. The CDR3 protein is CATSRGSSGALQETQYF. CDR3 sequence (DNA): TGTGCCACCAGCAGAGGGTCTAGCGGGGCCCTCCAAGAGACCCAGTACTTC.